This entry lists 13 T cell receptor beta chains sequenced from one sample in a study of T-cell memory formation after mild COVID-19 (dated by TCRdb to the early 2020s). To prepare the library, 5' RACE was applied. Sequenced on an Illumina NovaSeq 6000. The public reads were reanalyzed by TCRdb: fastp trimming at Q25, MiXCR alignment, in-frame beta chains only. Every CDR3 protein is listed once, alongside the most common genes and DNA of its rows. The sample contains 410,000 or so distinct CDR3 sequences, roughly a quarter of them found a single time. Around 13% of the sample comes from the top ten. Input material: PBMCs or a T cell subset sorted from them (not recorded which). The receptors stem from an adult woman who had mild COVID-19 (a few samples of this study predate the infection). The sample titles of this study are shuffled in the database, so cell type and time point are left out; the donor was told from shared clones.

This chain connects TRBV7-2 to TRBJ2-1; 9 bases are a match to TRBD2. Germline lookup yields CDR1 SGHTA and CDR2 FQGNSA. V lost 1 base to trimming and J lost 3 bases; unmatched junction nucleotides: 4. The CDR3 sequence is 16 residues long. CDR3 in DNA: TGTGCCAGCAGCTTAGTGGGTAGCGGGAGCTACAATGAGCAGTTCTTC. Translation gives CASSLVGSGSYNEQFF. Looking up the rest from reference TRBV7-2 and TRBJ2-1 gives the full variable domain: GAGVSQSPSNKVTEKGKDVELRCDPISGHTALYWYRQSLGQGLEFLIYFQGNSAPDKSGLPSDRFSAERTGGSVSTLTIQRTQQEDSAVYLCASSLVGSGSYNEQFFGPGTRLTVL.

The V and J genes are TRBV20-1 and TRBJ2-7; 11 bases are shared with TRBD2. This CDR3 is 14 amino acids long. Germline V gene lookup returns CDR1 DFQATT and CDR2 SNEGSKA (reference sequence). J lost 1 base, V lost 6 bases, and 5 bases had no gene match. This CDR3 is CSAGTSGLSYEQYF. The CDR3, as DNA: TGCAGTGCCGGGACTAGCGGACTGTCCTACGAGCAGTACTTC.

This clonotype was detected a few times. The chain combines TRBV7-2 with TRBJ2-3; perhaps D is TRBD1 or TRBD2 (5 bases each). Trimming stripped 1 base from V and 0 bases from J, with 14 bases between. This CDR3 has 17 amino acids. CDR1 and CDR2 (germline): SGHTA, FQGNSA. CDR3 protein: CASSLGGVAKSTDTQYF. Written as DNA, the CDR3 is TGTGCCAGCAGCTTAGGAGGGGTGGCGAAAAGCACAGATACGCAGTATTTT.

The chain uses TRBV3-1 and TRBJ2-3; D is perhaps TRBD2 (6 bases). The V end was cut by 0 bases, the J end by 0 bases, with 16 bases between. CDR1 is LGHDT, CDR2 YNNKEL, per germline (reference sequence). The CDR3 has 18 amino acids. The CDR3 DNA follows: TGTGCCAGCAGCCAAGATCGTTGGACTACCTCAAGCACAGATACGCAGTATTTT. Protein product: CASSQDRWTTSSTDTQYF.

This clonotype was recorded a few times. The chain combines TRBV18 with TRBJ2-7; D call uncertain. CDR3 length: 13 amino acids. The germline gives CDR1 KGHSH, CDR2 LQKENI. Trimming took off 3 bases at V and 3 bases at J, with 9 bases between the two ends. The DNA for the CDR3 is TGTGCCAGCTCACCTACAGTGGGCTACGAGCAGTACTTC. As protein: CASSPTVGYEQYF.

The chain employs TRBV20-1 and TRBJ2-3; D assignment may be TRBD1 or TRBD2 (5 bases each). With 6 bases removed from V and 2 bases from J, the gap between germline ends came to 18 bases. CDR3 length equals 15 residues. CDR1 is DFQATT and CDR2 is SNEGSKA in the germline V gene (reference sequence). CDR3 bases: TGCAGTGCCGAGGGGCCGGGACGGACCACAGATACGCAGTATTTT. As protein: CSAEGPGRTTDTQYF.

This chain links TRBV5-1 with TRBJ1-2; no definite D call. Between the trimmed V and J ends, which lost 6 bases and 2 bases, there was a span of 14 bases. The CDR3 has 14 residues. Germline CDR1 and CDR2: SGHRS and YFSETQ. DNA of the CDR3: TGCGCCAGCACCGCAGGAGATCTGAACTATGGCTACACCTTC. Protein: CASTAGDLNYGYTF.

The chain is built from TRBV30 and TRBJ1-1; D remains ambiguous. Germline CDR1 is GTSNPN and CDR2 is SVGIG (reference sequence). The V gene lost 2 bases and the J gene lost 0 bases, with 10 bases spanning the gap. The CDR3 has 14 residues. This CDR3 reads CAWSPNYMNTEAFF. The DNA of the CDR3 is TGTGCCTGGAGTCCGAACTACATGAACACTGAAGCTTTCTTT. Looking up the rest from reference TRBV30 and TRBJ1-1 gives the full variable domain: SQTIHQWPATLVQPVGSPLSLECTVEGTSNPNLYWYRQAAGRGLQLLFYSVGIGQISSEVPQNLSASRPQDRQFILSSKKLLLSDSGFYLCAWSPNYMNTEAFFGQGTRLTVV.

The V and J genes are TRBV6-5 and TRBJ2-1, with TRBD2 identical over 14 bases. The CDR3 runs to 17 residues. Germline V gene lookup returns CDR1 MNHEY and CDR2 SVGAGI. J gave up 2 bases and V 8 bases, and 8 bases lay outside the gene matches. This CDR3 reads CASQGLAGEAAYNEQFF. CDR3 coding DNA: TGTGCCAGCCAGGGACTAGCGGGGGAGGCCGCCTACAATGAGCAGTTCTTC.

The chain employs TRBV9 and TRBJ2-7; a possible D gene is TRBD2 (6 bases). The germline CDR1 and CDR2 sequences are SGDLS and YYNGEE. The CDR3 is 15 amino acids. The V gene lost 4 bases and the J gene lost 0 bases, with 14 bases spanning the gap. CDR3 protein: CASSPGDGRSYEQYF. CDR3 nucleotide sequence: TGTGCCAGCAGCCCGGGGGACGGACGCTCCTACGAGCAGTACTTC.

The DNA of the CDR3 is TGTGCCAGCAGCTTAGCGGAGGGGTTTGGCTACACCTTC. It encodes CASSLAEGFGYTF. V usage is TRBV7-6 and J usage is TRBJ1-2, with a weak D call TRBD1 (5 bases). V shed 0 bases and J shed 7 bases, with 9 bases lying between them. The length of the CDR3 is 13 residues. Germline assignment: CDR1 SGHVS and CDR2 FNYEAQ.

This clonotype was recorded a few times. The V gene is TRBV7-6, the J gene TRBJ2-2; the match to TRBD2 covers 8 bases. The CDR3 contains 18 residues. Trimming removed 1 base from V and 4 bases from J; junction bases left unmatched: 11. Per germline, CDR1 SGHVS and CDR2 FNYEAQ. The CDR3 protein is CASSLGSLLAASTGELFF. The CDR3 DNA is TGTGCCAGCAGCTTAGGATCCCTACTAGCGGCCTCCACCGGGGAGCTGTTTTTT.

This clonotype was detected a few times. This CDR3 is CASSLRRGVTGELFF. CDR3 nucleotides: TGCGCCAGCAGCCTCCGCAGGGGGGTAACCGGGGAGCTGTTTTTT. The V call is TRBV4-3, the J call TRBJ2-2, with TRBD1 as a possible D gene (7 bases). There are 15 residues in the CDR3. The germline V and J ends were trimmed by 4 bases and 5 bases, with 14 bases remaining between them. Germline CDR1 and CDR2: LGHNA and YSLEER.